A single sample gave rise to the 28 T cell receptor beta chains below, sequenced in a study of cytomegalovirus exposure and HLA in healthy donors. PCR used 60 Vbeta primers and 13 Jbeta primers. Here immunoSEQ multiplex PCR was the method, and the copy in TCRdb shows in-frame clones only, minus some. The sample carries over 200,000 clones, about two thirds recorded once. Sequenced: PBMCs. Receptors originate from a man aged 40-55 years in good health and CMV-seropositive.

The J gene is TRBJ2-5, the V gene TRBV5-6; TRBD1 is a possible D gene (6 bases). Deletions cut 2 bases from V and 1 base from J, with 9 bases between. The CDR3 totals 14 residues. CDR1 SGHDT and CDR2 YYEEEE come from the germline V gene. The CDR3 DNA reads TGTGCCAGCAGCTTAAGACAGGTCCAAGAGACCCAGTACTTC. Residues: CASSLRQVQETQYF.

V and J are TRBV12-5 and TRBJ1-1; D is undetermined. The V and J ends lost 2 bases and 0 bases respectively, with 13 bases between them. The germline V gene encodes CDR1 LGHNT and CDR2 FRNRAP. The CDR3 length is 16 residues. CDR3 residues: CASGLPTGSVNTEAFF. DNA for the CDR3: TGTGCTAGTGGTTTGCCGACCGGGTCAGTGAACACTGAAGCTTTCTTT.

As DNA, the CDR3 is TGTGCCATCAGTGGAATTAGCGGGGGGGTCACAGATACGCAGTATTTT. This translates into CAISGISGGVTDTQYF. The chain has TRBV10-3 and TRBJ2-3; TRBD2 agrees at 11 bases. V lost 4 bases, J lost 2 bases, and 5 bases stayed unmatched. The CDR3 totals 16 residues. Germline V gene lookup returns CDR1 ENHRY and CDR2 SYGVKD.

This sequence joins TRBV4-1 and TRBJ2-3, with unresolved D. The CDR3 runs 17 residues. Looked up from germline, CDR1 is MGHRA and CDR2 is YSYEKL. The germline V and J ends were trimmed by 0 bases and 3 bases, with 16 bases remaining between them. CDR3 DNA: TGCGCCAGCAGCCAAGATGCGGCGGCAGTAATTACAGATACGCAGTATTTT. This gives the protein CASSQDAAAVITDTQYF.

The rearrangement joins TRBV5-1 to TRBJ2-3, with D possibly TRBD1 on 5 matching bases. V was shortened by 3 bases and J by 4 bases, with 9 bases between the two germline ends. The length of the CDR3 is 13 residues. Germline lookup yields CDR1 SGHRS and CDR2 YFSETQ. This chain's CDR3 is CASSSQGADTQYF. The DNA for the CDR3 is TGCGCCAGCAGCTCCCAGGGTGCAGATACGCAGTATTTT.

This chain connects TRBV27 to TRBJ2-7, with TRBD1 matching 7 bases. The CDR3 loop spans 14 amino acids. J gave up 0 bases and V 5 bases, and 4 bases lay outside the gene matches. Per germline, CDR1 MNHEY and CDR2 SMNVEV (reference sequence). The CDR3 region is CASSPWDSSYEQYF. The CDR3, as DNA: TGTGCCAGCAGTCCCTGGGACAGCTCCTACGAGCAGTACTTC.

In its sample, this clone was seen a few times. The chain recombines TRBV27 with TRBJ1-6, with TRBD1 matching 7 bases. V shed 4 bases, J shed 7 bases, and the junction held 4 bases outside the gene matches. Germline lookup yields CDR1 MNHEY and CDR2 SMNVEV (reference sequence). The CDR3 consists of 14 residues. CDR3 nucleotide sequence: TGTGCCAGCAGTTGGAGGGGGCGGAATTCACCCCTCCACTTT. Amino acid sequence: CASSWRGRNSPLHF.

The V call is TRBV27, the J call TRBJ2-1, with TRBD1 matching 8 bases. This CDR3 has 14 amino acids. Germline V gene sequence: CDR1 MNHEY, CDR2 SMNVEV (reference sequence). V lost 5 bases, J lost 4 bases, and 4 bases stayed unmatched. DNA for the CDR3: TGTGCCAGCAGTCCCGGGACAGGTTACAATGAGCAGTTCTTC. Protein sequence: CASSPGTGYNEQFF.

This chain links TRBV28 with TRBJ1-5; D unclear. This CDR3 is built from 17 residues. CDR1 MDHEN and CDR2 SYDVKM come from the germline V gene. The germline V and J ends were trimmed by 3 bases and 2 bases, with 17 bases remaining between them. CDR3 region: CASSLVVAVERNQPQHF. In DNA, the CDR3 is TGTGCCAGCAGTTTGGTAGTGGCGGTGGAGCGCAATCAGCCCCAGCATTTT.

This clone was found once. The CDR3 protein is CASSSGQSNTEAFF. The CDR3 DNA reads as TGCGCCAGCAGCTCGGGACAATCGAACACTGAAGCTTTCTTT. The chain recombines TRBV5-1 with TRBJ1-1, with a tentative D call TRBD1 (6 bases). CDR1 SGHRS and CDR2 YFSETQ come from the germline V gene. V was clipped by 3 bases and J by 1 base, with 10 bases between them. This CDR3 spans 14 amino acids.

This clone was seen a single time. This sequence is one base from a far larger clone and is likely a read error. Other DNA sequences from this sample encode an identical CDR3 as well. The chain is built from TRBV27 and TRBJ2-7, with TRBD1 identical over 10 bases. Germline V gene lookup returns CDR1 MNHEY and CDR2 SMNVEV (reference sequence). Trimming cost V 9 bases and J 2 bases; bases outside gene matches: 16. The CDR3 spans 17 residues. As DNA, the CDR3 is TGTGCCAGTACCCCCGGGAGGGACAGGGGACAAACCTACGAGCAGTACTTC. Translation: CASTPGRDRGQTYEQYF.

This clone came up a few times. The chain links TRBV10-3 to TRBJ1-2; the D gene is possibly TRBD1 (5 bases). V was clipped by 6 bases and J by 4 bases, with 12 bases between them. In germline, CDR1 is ENHRY, CDR2 SYGVKD. The CDR3 runs to 13 residues. This CDR3 is CAISGTGAYGYTF. CDR3 sequence (DNA): TGTGCCATCAGCGGGACTGGGGCCTATGGCTACACCTTC.

This chain joins TRBV28 and TRBJ2-5, with D perhaps TRBD2 (5 bases). The V and J ends lost 1 base and 5 bases respectively, with 14 bases between them. The CDR3 has 15 residues. Germline assignment: CDR1 MDHEN and CDR2 SYDVKM. CDR3 sequence: CASSLLGISGETQYF. In nucleotides, the CDR3 is TGTGCCAGCAGTTTATTAGGCATCTCGGGGGAGACCCAGTACTTC. The full variable domain, its missing parts supplied by reference TRBV28 and TRBJ2-5, is DVKVTQSSRYLVKRTGEKVFLECVQDMDHENMFWYRQDPGLGLRLIYFSYDVKMKEKGDIPEGYSVSREKKERFSLILESASTNQTSMYLCASSLLGISGETQYFGPGTRLLVL.

This clone has only a few counts. The rearrangement links TRBV6-6 to TRBJ1-1; the D is unclear. The CDR3 loop spans 11 amino acids. Germline CDR1 MNHNY, CDR2 SVGAGI (reference sequence). V was clipped by 3 bases and J by 8 bases, with 7 bases between them. The CDR3 spells CASSYTNEAFF. DNA for the CDR3: TGTGCCAGCAGTTATACAAACGAAGCTTTCTTT.

CDR3 in amino acids: CASSSGQGEDEQYF. In DNA, the CDR3 is TGTGCCAGCAGCTCCGGACAGGGGGAGGACGAGCAGTACTTC. The genes are TRBV7-9 and TRBJ2-5; TRBD1 agrees at 10 bases. The end of the DNA aligns better with TRBJ2-7, so the J call may be wrong. CDR3 length: 14 residues. Germline V gene sequence: CDR1 SEHNR, CDR2 FQNEAQ (reference sequence).

This CDR3 reads CASSFGIFYEQYF. The CDR3 nucleotides are TGTGCCAGCAGTTTCGGGATTTTCTACGAGCAGTACTTC. The rearrangement uses TRBV27 and TRBJ2-7, with a tentative D call TRBD2 (5 bases). CDR3 size: 13 residues. Germline CDR1 and CDR2: MNHEY and SMNVEV (reference sequence). Deletions cut 3 bases from V and 3 bases from J, with 9 bases between.

The V gene is TRBV29-1, the J gene TRBJ1-1, with 9 bases aligning to TRBD1. CDR1 and CDR2 from the germline V gene are SQVTM and ANQGSEA. The CDR3 has 13 residues. V was pared by 6 bases and J by 1 base, with 3 bases of the junction left unmatched. CDR3 DNA: TGCAGCGTGGCACAGGGGGCGAACACTGAAGCTTTCTTT. It codes for CSVAQGANTEAFF.

This clone showed up just a few times. The chain uses TRBV6-5 and TRBJ1-4; D ambiguous. CDR1 MNHEY and CDR2 SVGAGI come from the germline V gene. This CDR3 region has 16 residues. V dropped 2 bases and J dropped 4 bases, with 14 bases sitting between them. CDR3 sequence reads: CASSYAAPLLNEKLFF. The CDR3 coding sequence is TGTGCCAGCAGTTACGCGGCCCCTTTACTTAATGAAAAACTGTTTTTT.

This clone was detected only a few times. This chain connects TRBV19 to TRBJ2-4, with 7 positions matching TRBD1. Trimming took 6 bases from V and 7 from J; bases not matched to a gene: 15. Looked up from germline, CDR1 is LNHDA and CDR2 is SQIVND (reference sequence). CDR3 length: 16 amino acids. In DNA form, the CDR3 reads TGTGCCAGTAGCGCCCGGTCGACAGGGCTCTGGAACATTCAGTACTTC. The encoded protein is CASSARSTGLWNIQYF. The full variable domain, rest sourced from reference TRBV19 and TRBJ2-4, is DGGITQSPKYLFRKEGQNVTLSCEQNLNHDAMYWYRQDPGQGLRLIYYSQIVNDFQKGDIAEGYSVSREKKESFPLTVTSAQKNPTAFYLCASSARSTGLWNIQYFGAGTRLSVL.

The chain couples TRBV5-6 to TRBJ2-3; D is possibly TRBD2 (5 bases). The germline V and J ends were trimmed by 4 bases and 8 bases, with 14 bases remaining between them. The CDR3 covers 13 residues. Germline V gene sequence: CDR1 SGHDT, CDR2 YYEEEE. The CDR3 protein is CASSPRPGGTQYF. Written as DNA, the CDR3 is TGTGCCAGCAGCCCTCGCCCCGGAGGTACGCAGTATTTT.

This clone came up once. The rearrangement joins TRBV5-6 to TRBJ1-1; 11 bases are shared with TRBD1. CDR3 length: 16 amino acids. Per the germline V gene, CDR1 is SGHDT and CDR2 is YYEEEE. The V gene end was trimmed by 4 bases and the J gene end by 5 bases; junction bases not matched to a gene: 10. In DNA form, the CDR3 reads TGTGCCAGCAGCCGGACAGGGGGCGATCTTGGAACTGAAGCTTTCTTT. Residues: CASSRTGGDLGTEAFF.

This clone came up a few times. The chain recombines TRBV7-8 with TRBJ1-3; 7 nucleotides match TRBD1. Germline trimming cut 7 bases from V and 0 bases from J; bases unmatched to any gene: 12. CDR1 and CDR2 from the germline V gene are SGHVS and FQNEAQ. The CDR3 consists of 17 residues. CDR3 DNA sequence: TGTGCCAGCAACCAAAACGGGACAGAAGACTCTGGAAACACCATATATTTT. Its protein is CASNQNGTEDSGNTIYF.

The rearrangement links TRBV4-2 to TRBJ1-2, with 8 positions matching TRBD1. Germline CDR1 reads LGHNA; CDR2 reads YNFKEQ. V gave up 8 bases and J gave up 9 bases; unmatched junction bases: 11. The CDR3 consists of 13 residues. The CDR3 nucleotides read TGTGCCAGCCTCTCCGGGGACAGGTCGCGCTACACCTTC. This sequence encodes CASLSGDRSRYTF.

The DNA for the CDR3 is TGTGCCAGCAGTTTATTCACGGGGGGGAAAGAGCAGTACTTC. Protein: CASSLFTGGKEQYF. This chain links TRBV28 with TRBJ2-7; 8 positions match TRBD2. With 1 base clipped from V and 7 bases from J, the junction kept 6 bases outside the gene matches. Looked up from germline, CDR1 is MDHEN and CDR2 is SYDVKM. There are 14 residues in the CDR3.

The DNA for the CDR3 is TGCGCCAGCAGTGAGTCGGGGACAGGGGAGTTTTACGAGCAGTACTTC. Encoded protein: CASSESGTGEFYEQYF. The chain links TRBV10-2 to TRBJ2-5; 10 positions match TRBD1. The J call may be faulty, since TRBJ2-7 better matches the DNA end. Looked up from germline, CDR1 is WSHSY and CDR2 is SAAADI. This CDR3 comprises 16 residues.

The rearrangement joins TRBV6-1 to TRBJ1-6; perhaps TRBD1 as D (5 bases). The V and J ends lost 8 bases and 7 bases respectively, with 15 bases between them. Germline V gives CDR1 MNHNS, CDR2 SASEGT. This CDR3 spans 14 amino acids. CDR3 sequence reads: CASGGGSGNSPLHF. CDR3 sequence (DNA): TGTGCCAGCGGGGGGGGAAGCGGGAATTCACCCCTCCACTTT.

This clone was recorded a few times. The chain recombines TRBV13 with TRBJ2-3; tentatively, D is TRBD2 (5 bases). The germline V gene encodes CDR1 PRHDT and CDR2 FYEKMQ (reference sequence). With 4 bases removed from V and 0 bases from J, the gap between germline ends came to 17 bases. This CDR3 is 17 amino acids long. Here the CDR3 reads CASSSSPAFSSTDTQYF. CDR3 nucleotide sequence: TGTGCCAGCAGCTCTAGCCCGGCCTTTTCTAGCACAGATACGCAGTATTTT.

The J gene is TRBJ2-5, the V gene TRBV27; the match to TRBD1 covers 9 bases. This CDR3 comprises 13 residues. CDR1 and CDR2 (germline): MNHEY, SMNVEV (reference sequence). V shed 6 bases and J 4 bases; nucleotides not matched to a gene: 3. This CDR3 reads CASRRTGVETQYF. In DNA form, the CDR3 reads TGTGCCAGCAGACGGACAGGGGTAGAGACCCAGTACTTC.